This TCR beta chain was captured by sequencing in a study of T cell responses to AZD1222 COVID-19 vaccine. Findings and limits, study-wide: CD4 TCRs associated with vaccination spanned spike, dominating at 160-218 and 743-854. Baseline seropositivity occurred in only 5 to 7 AZD1222 recipients. Most donors were white British and more were female, and clonal diversity was possibly underestimated. Spike-specific TCR breadth and depth were elevated following two AZD1222 doses.

The germline gives CDR1 SNHLY, CDR2 FYNNEI. The CDR3 runs 16 residues. The V gene end was trimmed by 7 bases and the J gene end by 0 bases; junction bases not matched to a gene: 8. This clone occurred once. What it recognizes is unknown. Here immunoSEQ multiplex PCR was the method, and the copy in TCRdb shows in-frame clones only, minus some. This sample has under 200,000 clones, with about nine tenths found just once. The receptor's source is an adult in good health. The chain couples TRBV2 to TRBJ2-4; TRBD2 matches 8 bases. Sequences were derived from peripheral blood, sampled on day 0 of AZD1222 vaccination. The DNA for the CDR3 is TGTGCCAGCAAGTTCACGGGGGGGATAGCCAAAAACATTCAGTACTTC. It translates to CASKFTGGIAKNIQYF.